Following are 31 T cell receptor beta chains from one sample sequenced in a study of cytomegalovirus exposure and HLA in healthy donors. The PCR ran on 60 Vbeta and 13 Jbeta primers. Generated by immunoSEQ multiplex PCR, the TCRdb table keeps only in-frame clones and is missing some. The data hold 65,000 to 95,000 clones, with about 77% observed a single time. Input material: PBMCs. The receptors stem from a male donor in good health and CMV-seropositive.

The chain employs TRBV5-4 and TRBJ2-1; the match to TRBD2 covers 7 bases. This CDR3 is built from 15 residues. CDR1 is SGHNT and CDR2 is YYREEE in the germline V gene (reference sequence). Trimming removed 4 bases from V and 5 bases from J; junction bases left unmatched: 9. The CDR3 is CASSTSAGADNEQFF. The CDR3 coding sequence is TGTGCCAGCAGCACGTCGGCGGGAGCAGACAATGAGCAGTTCTTC.

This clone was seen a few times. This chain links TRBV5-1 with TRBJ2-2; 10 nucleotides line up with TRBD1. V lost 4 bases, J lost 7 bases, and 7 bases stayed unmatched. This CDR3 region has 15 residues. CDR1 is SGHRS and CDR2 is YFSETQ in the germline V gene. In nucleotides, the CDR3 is TGCGCCAGCAGCAACCGGGACAGGGGTGGCGGGGAGCTGTTTTTT. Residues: CASSNRDRGGGELFF.

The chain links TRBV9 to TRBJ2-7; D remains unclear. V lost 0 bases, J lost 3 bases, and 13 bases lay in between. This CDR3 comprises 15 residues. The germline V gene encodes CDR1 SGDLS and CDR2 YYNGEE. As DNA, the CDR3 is TGTGCCAGCAGCGTAGGAGCTCGCACCATCTACGAGCAGTACTTC. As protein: CASSVGARTIYEQYF.

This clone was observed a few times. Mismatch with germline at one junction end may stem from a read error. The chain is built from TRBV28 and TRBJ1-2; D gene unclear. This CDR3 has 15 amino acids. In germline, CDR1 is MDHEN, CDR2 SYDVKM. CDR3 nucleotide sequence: TGTGCCACCAGTGATAGGTGGGAGGGCGCCTATGGCTACACCTTC. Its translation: CATSDRWEGAYGYTF.

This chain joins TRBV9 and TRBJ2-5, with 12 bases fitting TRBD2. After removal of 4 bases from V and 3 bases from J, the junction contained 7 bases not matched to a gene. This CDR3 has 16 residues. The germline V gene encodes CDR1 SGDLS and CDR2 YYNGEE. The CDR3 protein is CASSPQTSGRKETQYF. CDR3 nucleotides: TGTGCCAGCAGCCCCCAGACTAGCGGGAGAAAAGAGACCCAGTACTTC.

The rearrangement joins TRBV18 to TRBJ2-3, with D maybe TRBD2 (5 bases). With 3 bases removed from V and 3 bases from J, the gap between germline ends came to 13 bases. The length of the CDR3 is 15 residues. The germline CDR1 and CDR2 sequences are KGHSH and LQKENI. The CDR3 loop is CASSPPNGITDTQYF. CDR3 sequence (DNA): TGTGCCAGCTCACCTCCCAACGGGATAACAGATACGCAGTATTTT.

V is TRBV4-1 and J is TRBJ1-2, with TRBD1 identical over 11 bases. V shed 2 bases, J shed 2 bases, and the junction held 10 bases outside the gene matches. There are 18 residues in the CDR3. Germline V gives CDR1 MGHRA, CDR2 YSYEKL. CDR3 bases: TGCGCCAGCAGCCAACCCGGGACAGGGGGTGTAAAGAACTATGGCTACACCTTC. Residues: CASSQPGTGGVKNYGYTF.

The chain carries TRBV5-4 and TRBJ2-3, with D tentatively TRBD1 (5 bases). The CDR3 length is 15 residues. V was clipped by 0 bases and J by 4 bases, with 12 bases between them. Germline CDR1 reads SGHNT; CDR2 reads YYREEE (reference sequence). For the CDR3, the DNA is TGTGCCAGCAGCTTGGTTCAGGGATTAGCAGATACGCAGTATTTT. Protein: CASSLVQGLADTQYF.

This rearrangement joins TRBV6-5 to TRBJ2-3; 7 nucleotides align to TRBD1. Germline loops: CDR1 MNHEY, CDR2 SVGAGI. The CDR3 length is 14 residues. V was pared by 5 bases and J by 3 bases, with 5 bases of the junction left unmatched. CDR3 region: CASSRGQQTDTQYF. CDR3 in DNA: TGTGCCAGCAGTCGGGGACAGCAAACAGATACGCAGTATTTT.

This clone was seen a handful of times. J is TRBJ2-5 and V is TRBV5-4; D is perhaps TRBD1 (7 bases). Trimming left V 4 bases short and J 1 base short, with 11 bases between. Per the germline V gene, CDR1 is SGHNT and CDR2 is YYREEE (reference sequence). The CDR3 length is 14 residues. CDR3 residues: CASSGGTAQETQYF. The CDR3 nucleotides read TGTGCCAGCAGCGGGGGGACAGCCCAAGAGACCCAGTACTTC.

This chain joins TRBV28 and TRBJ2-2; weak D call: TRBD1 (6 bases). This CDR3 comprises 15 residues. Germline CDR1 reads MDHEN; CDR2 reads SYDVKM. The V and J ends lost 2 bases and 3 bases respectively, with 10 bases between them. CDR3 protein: CASSLTGRYTGELFF. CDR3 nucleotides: TGTGCCAGCAGTTTAACAGGGCGGTACACCGGGGAGCTGTTTTTT.

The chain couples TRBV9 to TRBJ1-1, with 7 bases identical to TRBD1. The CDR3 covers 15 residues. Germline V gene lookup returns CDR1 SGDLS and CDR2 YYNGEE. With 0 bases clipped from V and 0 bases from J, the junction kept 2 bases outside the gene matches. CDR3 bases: TGTGCCAGCAGCGTAGCGACAGGGTTGAACACTGAAGCTTTCTTT. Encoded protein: CASSVATGLNTEAFF.

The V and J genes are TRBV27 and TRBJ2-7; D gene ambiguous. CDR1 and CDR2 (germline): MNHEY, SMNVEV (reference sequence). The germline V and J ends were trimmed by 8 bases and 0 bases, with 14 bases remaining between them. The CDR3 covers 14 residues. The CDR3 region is CASARHINSYEQYF. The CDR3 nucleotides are TGTGCCAGCGCGCGACACATCAACTCCTACGAGCAGTACTTC.

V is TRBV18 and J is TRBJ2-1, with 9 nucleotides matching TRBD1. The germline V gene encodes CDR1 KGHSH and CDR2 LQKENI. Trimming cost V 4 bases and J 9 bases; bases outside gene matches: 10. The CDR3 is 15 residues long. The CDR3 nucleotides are TGTGCCAGCTCACAACTACAGGGGGCGCTTGGTGAGCAGTTCTTC. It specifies CASSQLQGALGEQFF. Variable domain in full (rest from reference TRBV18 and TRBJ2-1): NAGVMQNPRHLVRRRGQEARLRCSPMKGHSHVYWYRQLPEEGLKFMVYLQKENIIDESGMPKERFSAEFPKEGPSILRIQQVVRGDSAAYFCASSQLQGALGEQFFGPGTRLTVL.

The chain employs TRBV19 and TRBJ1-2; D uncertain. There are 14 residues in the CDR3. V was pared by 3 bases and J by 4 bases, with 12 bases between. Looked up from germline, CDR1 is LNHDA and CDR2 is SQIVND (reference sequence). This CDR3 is CASSIPKLAYGYTF. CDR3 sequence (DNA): TGTGCCAGTAGTATTCCCAAACTTGCCTATGGCTACACCTTC. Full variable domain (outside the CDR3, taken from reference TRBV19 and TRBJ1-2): DGGITQSPKYLFRKEGQNVTLSCEQNLNHDAMYWYRQDPGQGLRLIYYSQIVNDFQKGDIAEGYSVSREKKESFPLTVTSAQKNPTAFYLCASSIPKLAYGYTFGSGTRLTVV.

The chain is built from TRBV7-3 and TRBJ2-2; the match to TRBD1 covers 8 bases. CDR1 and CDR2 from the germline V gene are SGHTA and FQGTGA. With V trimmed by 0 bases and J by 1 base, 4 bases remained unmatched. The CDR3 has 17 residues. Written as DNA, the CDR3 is TGTGCCAGCAGCTTAACGGGACAGGAGTGGAACACCGGGGAGCTGTTTTTT. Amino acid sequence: CASSLTGQEWNTGELFF.

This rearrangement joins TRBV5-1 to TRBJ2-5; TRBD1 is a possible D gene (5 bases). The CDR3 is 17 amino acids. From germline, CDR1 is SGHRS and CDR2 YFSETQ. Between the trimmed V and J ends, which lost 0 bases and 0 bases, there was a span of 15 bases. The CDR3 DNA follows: TGCGCCAGCAGCTTGGGCGGTGTGGGGCCCCACCAAGAGACCCAGTACTTC. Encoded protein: CASSLGGVGPHQETQYF.

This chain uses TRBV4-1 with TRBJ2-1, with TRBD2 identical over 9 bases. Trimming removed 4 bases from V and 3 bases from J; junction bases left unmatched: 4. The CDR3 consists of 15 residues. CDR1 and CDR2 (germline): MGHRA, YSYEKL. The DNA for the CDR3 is TGCGCCAGCAGCCGGCTACTAGCGGGCTACAATGAGCAGTTCTTC. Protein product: CASSRLLAGYNEQFF.

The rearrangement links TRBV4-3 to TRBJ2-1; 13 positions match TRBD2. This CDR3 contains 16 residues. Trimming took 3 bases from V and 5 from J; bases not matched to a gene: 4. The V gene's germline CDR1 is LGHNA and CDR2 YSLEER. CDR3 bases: TGCGCCAGCAGCCAGCCAGGACTAGCGGGAGACAATGAGCAGTTCTTC. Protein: CASSQPGLAGDNEQFF.

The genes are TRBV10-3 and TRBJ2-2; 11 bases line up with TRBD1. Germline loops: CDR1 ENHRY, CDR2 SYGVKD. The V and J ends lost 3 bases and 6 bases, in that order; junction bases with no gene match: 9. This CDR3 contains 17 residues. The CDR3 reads CAISDQGQGARSGELFF. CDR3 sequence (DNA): TGTGCCATCAGTGACCAAGGACAGGGGGCCCGTTCCGGGGAGCTGTTTTTT.

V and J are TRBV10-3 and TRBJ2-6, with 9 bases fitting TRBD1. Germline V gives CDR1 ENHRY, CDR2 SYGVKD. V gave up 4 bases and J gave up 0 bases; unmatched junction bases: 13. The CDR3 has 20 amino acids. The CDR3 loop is CAISGSRTGDSLSGANVLTF. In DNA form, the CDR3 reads TGTGCCATCAGTGGGAGTCGGACAGGGGATTCCCTCTCTGGGGCCAACGTCCTGACTTTC.

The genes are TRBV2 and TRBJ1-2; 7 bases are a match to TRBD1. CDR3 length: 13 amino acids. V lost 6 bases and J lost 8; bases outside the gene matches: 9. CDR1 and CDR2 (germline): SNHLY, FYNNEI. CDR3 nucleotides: TGTGCCAGCAGGCGACAGGGCGTTAGCGGCTACACCTTC. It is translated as CASRRQGVSGYTF.

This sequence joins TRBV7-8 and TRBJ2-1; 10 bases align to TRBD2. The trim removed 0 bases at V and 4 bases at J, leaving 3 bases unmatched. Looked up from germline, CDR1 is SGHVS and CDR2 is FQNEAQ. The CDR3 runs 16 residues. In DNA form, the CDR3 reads TGTGCCAGCAGCTTAGCGGCTAGCGGGGGTTACAATGAGCAGTTCTTC. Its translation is CASSLAASGGYNEQFF.

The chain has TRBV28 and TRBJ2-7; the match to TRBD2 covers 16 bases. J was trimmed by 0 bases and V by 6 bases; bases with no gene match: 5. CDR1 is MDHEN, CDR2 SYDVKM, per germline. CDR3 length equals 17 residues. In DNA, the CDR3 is TGTGCCAGCAGCCGGGGGACTAGCGGGAGGGCCTCCTACGAGCAGTACTTC. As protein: CASSRGTSGRASYEQYF.

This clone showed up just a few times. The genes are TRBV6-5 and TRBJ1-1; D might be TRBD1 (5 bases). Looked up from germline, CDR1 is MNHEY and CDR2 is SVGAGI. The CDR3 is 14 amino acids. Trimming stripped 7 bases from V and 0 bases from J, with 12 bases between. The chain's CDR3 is CASTEGPMNTEAFF. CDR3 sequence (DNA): TGTGCCAGCACGGAGGGGCCAATGAACACTGAAGCTTTCTTT.

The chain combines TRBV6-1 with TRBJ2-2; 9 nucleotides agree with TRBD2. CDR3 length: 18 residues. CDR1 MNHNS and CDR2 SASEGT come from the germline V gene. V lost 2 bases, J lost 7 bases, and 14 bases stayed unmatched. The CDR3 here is CASSERGGASGKNGELFF. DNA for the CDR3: TGTGCCAGCAGTGAAAGAGGGGGAGCTAGCGGGAAGAACGGGGAGCTGTTTTTT.

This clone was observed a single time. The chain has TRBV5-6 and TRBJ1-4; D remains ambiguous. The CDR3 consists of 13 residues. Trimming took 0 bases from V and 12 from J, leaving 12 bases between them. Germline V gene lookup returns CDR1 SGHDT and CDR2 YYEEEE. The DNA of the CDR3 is TGTGCCAGCAGCTTGGTTCCCGTCGGGGAACTGTTTTTT. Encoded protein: CASSLVPVGELFF. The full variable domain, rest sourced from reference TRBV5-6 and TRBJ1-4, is DAGVTQSPTHLIKTRGQQVTLRCSPKSGHDTVSWYQQALGQGPQFIFQYYEEEERQRGNFPDRFSGHQFPNYSSELNVNALLLGDSALYLCASSLVPVGELFFGSGTQLSVL.

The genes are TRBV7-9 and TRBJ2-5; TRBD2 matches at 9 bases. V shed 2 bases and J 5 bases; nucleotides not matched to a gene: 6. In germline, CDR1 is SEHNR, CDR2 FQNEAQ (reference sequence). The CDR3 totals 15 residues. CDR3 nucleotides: TGTGCCAGCAGCTTATGGGAGCGGGAGGCGGAGACCCAGTACTTC. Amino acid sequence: CASSLWEREAETQYF. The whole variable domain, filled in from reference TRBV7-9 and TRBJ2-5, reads DTGVSQNPRHKITKRGQNVTFRCDPISEHNRLYWYRQTLGQGPEFLTYFQNEAQLEKSRLLSDRFSAERPKGSFSTLEIQRTEQGDSAMYLCASSLWEREAETQYFGPGTRLLVL.

The CDR3 region has the DNA TGTGCCAGCAGTTTTGTCAGGTCCAACGAGCAGTACTTC. Amino acids: CASSFVRSNEQYF. The V call is TRBV6-6, the J call TRBJ2-7; D is uncertain. The V end was cut by 4 bases, the J end by 5 bases, with 12 bases between. CDR3 size: 13 residues. Looked up from germline, CDR1 is MNHNY and CDR2 is SVGAGI (reference sequence).

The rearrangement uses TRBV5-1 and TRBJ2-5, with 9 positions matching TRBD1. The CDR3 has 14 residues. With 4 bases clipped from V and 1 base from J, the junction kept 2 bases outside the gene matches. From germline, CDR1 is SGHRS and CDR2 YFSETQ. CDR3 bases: TGCGCCAGCAGCCGGGACAGGGTCCAAGAGACCCAGTACTTC. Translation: CASSRDRVQETQYF.

Here the CDR3 DNA reads TGTGCCAGCAGTGCACTAAGCCGCTCTGGAAACACCATATATTTT. This gives the protein CASSALSRSGNTIYF. This chain connects TRBV2 to TRBJ1-3; D is unclear. V lost 4 bases to trimming and J lost 0 bases, with 10 bases between them. CDR3 length: 15 amino acids. The V gene's germline CDR1 is SNHLY and CDR2 FYNNEI.